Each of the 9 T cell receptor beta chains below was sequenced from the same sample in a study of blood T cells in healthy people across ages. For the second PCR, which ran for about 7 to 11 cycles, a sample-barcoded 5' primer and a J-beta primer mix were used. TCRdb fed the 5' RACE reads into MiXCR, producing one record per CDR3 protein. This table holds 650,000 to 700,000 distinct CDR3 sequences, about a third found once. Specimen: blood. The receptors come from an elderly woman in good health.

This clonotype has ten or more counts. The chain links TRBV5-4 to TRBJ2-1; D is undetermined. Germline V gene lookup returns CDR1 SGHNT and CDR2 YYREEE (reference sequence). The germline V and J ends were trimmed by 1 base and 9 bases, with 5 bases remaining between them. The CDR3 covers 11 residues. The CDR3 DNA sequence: TGTGCCAGCAGCTTGTCTAGTGAGCAGTTCTTC. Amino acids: CASSLSSEQFF.

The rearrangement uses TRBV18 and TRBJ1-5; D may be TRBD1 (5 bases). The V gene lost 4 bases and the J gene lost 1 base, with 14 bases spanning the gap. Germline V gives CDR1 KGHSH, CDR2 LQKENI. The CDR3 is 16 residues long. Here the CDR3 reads CASSLRGDRSNQPQHF. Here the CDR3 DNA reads TGTGCCAGCTCACTCCGAGGGGACCGAAGCAATCAGCCCCAGCATTTT.

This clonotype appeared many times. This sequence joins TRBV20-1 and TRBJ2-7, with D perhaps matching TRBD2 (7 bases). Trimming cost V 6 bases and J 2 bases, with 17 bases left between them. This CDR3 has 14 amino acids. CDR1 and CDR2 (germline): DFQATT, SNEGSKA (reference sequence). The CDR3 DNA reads TGCAGTGCGGGGGGGCGGACGGGGGCCTACGAGCAGTACTTC. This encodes CSAGGRTGAYEQYF.

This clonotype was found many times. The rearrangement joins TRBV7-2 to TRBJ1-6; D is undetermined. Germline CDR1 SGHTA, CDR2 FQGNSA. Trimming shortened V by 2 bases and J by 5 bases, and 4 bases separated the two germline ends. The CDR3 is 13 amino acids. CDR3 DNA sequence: TGTGCCAGCAGCTTAAATAATAATTCACCCCTCCACTTT. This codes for CASSLNNNSPLHF.

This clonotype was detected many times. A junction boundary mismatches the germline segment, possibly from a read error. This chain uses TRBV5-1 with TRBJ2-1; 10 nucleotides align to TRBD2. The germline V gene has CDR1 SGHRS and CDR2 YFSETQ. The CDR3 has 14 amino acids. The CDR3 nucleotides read TGTGCCAGCAGTTCTAGCGGGGGTTACAATGAGCAGTTCTTC. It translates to CASSSSGGYNEQFF.

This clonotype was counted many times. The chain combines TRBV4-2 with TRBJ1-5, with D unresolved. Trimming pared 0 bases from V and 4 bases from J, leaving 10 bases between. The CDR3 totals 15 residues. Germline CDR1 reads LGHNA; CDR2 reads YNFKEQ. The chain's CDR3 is CASSQDGRTNQPQHF. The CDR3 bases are TGTGCCAGCAGCCAAGATGGGAGGACGAATCAGCCCCAGCATTTT.

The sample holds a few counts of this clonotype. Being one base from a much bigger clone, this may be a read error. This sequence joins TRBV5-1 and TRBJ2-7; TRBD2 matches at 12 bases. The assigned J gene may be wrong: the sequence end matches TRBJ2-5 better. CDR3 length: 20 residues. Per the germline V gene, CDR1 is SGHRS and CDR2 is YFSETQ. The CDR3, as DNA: TGCGCCAGCGGCCCGCCCCCCCTAGCGGGGGGGATCGTCCCGCAGGAGACCCAGTACTTC. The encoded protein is CASGPPPLAGGIVPQETQYF.

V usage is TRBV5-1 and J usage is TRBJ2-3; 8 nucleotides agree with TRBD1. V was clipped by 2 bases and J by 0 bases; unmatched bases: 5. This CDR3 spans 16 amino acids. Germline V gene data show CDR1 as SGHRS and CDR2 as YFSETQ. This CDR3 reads CASSFQGAASTDTQYF. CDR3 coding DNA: TGCGCCAGCAGCTTTCAGGGGGCTGCTAGCACAGATACGCAGTATTTT.

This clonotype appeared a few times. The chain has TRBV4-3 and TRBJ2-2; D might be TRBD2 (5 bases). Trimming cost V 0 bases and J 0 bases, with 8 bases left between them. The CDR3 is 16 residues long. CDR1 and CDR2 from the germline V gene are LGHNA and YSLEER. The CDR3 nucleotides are TGCGCCAGCAGCCAAGACCGGGGAGCGAACACCGGGGAGCTGTTTTTT. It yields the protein CASSQDRGANTGELFF.